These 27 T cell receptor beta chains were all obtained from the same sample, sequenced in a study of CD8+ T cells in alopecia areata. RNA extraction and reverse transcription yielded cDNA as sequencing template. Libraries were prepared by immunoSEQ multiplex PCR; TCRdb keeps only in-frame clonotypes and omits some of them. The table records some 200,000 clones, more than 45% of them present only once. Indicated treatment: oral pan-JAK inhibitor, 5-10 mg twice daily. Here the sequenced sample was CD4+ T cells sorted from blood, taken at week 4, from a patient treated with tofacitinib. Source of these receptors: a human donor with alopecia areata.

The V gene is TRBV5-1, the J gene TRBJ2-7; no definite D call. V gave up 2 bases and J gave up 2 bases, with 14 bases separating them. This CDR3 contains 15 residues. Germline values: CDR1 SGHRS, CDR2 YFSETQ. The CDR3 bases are TGCGCCAGCAGCTTACGACCCCCGTCCACCTACGAGCAGTACTTC. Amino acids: CASSLRPPSTYEQYF.

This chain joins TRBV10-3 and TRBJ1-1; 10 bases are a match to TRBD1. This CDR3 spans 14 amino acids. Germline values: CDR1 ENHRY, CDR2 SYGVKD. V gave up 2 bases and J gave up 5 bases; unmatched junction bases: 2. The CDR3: CAISEGQGGTEAFF. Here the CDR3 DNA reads TGTGCCATCAGTGAGGGACAGGGGGGGACTGAAGCTTTCTTT.

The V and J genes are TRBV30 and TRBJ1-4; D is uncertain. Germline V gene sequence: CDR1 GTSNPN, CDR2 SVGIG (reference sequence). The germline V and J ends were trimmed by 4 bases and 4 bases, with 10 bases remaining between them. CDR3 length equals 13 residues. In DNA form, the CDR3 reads TGTGCCTGGATACTAAGCCTTAATGAAAAACTGTTTTTT. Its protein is CAWILSLNEKLFF.

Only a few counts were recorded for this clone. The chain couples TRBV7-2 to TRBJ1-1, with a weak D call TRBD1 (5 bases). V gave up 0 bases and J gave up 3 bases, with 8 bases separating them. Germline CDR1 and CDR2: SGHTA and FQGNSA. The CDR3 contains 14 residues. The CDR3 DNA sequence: TGTGCCAGCAGCTTAGCACGCAGGGACACTGAAGCTTTCTTT. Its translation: CASSLARRDTEAFF.

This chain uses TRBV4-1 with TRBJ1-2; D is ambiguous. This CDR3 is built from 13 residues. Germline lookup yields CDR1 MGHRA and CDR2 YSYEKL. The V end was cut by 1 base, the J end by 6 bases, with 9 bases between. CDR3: CASSQGLADGYTF. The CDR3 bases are TGCGCCAGCAGCCAAGGCCTCGCAGATGGCTACACCTTC.

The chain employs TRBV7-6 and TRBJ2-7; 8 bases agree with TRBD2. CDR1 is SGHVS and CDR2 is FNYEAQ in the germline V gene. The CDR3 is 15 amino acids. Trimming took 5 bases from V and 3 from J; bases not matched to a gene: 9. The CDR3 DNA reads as TGTGCCAGCAGCCCGGGGGGGCGACCCTACTACGAGCAGTACTTC. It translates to CASSPGGRPYYEQYF.

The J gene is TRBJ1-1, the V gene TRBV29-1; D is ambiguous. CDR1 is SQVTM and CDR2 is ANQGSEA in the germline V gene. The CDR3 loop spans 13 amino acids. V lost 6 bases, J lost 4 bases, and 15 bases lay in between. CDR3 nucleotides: TGCAGCGTGGACCGGACGACCGCCACTGAAGCTTTCTTT. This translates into CSVDRTTATEAFF.

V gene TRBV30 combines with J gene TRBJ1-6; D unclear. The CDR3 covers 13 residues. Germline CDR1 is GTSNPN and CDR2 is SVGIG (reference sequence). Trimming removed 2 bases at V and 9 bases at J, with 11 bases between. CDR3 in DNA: TGTGCCTGGAGTCGAGAATCCTTTTCACCCCTCCACTTT. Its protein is CAWSRESFSPLHF. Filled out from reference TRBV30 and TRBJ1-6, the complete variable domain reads SQTIHQWPATLVQPVGSPLSLECTVEGTSNPNLYWYRQAAGRGLQLLFYSVGIGQISSEVPQNLSASRPQDRQFILSSKKLLLSDSGFYLCAWSRESFSPLHFGNGTRLTVT.

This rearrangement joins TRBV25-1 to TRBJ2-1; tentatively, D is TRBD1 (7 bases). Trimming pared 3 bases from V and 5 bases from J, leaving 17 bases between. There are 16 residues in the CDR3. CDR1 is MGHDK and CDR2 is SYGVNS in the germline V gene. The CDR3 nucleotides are TGTGCCAGCAGTGACCAGACAGGGAGGTCGAACAATGAGCAGTTCTTC. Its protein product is CASSDQTGRSNNEQFF.

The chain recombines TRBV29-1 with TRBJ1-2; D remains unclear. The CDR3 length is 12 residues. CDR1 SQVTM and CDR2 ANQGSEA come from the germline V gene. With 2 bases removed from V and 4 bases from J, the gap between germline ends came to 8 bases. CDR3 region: CSVEPATYGYTF. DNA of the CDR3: TGCAGCGTTGAACCAGCCACCTATGGCTACACCTTC.

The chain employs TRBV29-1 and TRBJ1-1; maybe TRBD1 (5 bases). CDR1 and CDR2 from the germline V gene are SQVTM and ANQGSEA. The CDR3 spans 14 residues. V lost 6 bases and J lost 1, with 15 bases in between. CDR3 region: CSVFFYRRNTEAFF. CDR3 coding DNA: TGCAGCGTATTTTTTTACAGGAGGAACACTGAAGCTTTCTTT.

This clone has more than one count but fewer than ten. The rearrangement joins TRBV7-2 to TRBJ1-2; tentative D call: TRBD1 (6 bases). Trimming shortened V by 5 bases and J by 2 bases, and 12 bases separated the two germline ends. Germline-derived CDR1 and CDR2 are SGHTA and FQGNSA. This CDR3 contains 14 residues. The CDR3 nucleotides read TGTGCCAGCAGCCCCAGGGGAGACAACTATGGCTACACCTTC. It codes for CASSPRGDNYGYTF.

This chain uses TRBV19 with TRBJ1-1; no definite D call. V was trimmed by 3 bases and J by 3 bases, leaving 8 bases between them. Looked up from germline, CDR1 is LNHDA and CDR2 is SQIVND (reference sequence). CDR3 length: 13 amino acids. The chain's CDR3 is CASSMKGDTEAFF. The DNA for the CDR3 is TGTGCCAGTAGTATGAAAGGAGACACTGAAGCTTTCTTT.

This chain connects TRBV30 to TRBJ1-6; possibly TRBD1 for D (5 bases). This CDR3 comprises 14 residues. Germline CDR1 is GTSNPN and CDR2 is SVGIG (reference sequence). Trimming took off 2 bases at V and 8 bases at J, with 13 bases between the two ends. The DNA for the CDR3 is TGTGCCTGGAGTTTAGGGACCGGGGATTCACCCCTCCACTTT. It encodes CAWSLGTGDSPLHF.

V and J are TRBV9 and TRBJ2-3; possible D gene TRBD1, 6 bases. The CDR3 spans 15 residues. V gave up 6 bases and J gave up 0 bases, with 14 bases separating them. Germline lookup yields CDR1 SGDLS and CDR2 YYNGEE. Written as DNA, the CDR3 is TGTGCCAGCACCGTCCAGGGGTCTAGCACAGATACGCAGTATTTT. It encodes CASTVQGSSTDTQYF.

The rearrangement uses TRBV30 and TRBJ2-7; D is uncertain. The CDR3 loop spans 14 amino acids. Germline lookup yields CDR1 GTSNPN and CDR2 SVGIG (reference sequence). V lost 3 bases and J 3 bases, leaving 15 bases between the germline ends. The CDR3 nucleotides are TGTGCCTGGAGCCTAGAAGTCCTTTACTACGAGCAGTACTTC. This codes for CAWSLEVLYYEQYF.

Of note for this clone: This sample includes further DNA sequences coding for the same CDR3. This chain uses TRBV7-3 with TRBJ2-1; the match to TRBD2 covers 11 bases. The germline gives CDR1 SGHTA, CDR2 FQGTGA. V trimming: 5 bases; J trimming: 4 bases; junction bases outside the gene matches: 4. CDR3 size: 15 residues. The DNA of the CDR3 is TGTGCCAGCAGCCCTAGCGGGGGGACATACAATGAGCAGTTCTTC. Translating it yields CASSPSGGTYNEQFF.

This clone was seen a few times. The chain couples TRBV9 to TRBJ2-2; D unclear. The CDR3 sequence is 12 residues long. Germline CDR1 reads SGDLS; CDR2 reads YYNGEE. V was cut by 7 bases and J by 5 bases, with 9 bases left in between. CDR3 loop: CASGIGTGELFF. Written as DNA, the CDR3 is TGTGCCAGCGGTATTGGTACCGGGGAGCTGTTTTTT.

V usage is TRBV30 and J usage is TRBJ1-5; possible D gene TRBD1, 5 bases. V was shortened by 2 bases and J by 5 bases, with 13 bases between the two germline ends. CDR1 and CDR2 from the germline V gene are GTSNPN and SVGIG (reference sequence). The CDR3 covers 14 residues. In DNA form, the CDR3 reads TGTGCCTGGAGTCCAGGGATTGGGGATCAGCCCCAGCATTTT. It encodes CAWSPGIGDQPQHF. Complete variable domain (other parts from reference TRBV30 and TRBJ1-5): SQTIHQWPATLVQPVGSPLSLECTVEGTSNPNLYWYRQAAGRGLQLLFYSVGIGQISSEVPQNLSASRPQDRQFILSSKKLLLSDSGFYLCAWSPGIGDQPQHFGDGTRLSIL.

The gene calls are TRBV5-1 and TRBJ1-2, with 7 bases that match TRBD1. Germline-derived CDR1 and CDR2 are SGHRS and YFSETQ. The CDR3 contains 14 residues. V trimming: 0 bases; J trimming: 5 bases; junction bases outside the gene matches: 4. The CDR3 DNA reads TGCGCCAGCAGCTTGGAGGGGGCGTTGTATGGCTACACCTTC. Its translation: CASSLEGALYGYTF. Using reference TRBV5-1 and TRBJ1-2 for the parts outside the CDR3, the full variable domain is KAGVTQTPRYLIKTRGQQVTLSCSPISGHRSVSWYQQTPGQGLQFLFEYFSETQRNKGNFPGRFSGRQFSNSRSEMNVSTLELGDSALYLCASSLEGALYGYTFGSGTRLTVV.

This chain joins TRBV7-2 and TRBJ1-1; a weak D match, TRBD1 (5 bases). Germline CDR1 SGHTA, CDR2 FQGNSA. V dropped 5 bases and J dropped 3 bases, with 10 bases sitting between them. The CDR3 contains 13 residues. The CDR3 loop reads CASSRDRDTEAFF. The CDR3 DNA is TGTGCCAGCAGCAGAGACAGAGACACTGAAGCTTTCTTT.

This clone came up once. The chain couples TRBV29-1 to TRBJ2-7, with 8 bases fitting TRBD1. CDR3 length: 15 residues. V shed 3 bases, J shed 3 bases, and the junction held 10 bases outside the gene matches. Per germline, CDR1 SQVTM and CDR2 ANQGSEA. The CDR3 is CSVEAGQGGLYEQYF. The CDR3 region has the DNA TGCAGCGTTGAGGCTGGACAGGGCGGACTCTACGAGCAGTACTTC.

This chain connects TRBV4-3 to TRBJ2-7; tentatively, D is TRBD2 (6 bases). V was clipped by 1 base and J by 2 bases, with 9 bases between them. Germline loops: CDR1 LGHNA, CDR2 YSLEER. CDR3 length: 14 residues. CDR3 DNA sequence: TGCGCCAGCAGCCAAGGACGGGGGACCTACGAGCAGTACTTC. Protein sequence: CASSQGRGTYEQYF.

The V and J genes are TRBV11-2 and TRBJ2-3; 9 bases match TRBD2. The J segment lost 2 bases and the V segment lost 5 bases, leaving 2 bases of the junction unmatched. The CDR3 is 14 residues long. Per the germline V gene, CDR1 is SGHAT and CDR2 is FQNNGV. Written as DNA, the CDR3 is TGTGCCAGCAGCGCGGGGGGGACCACAGATACGCAGTATTTT. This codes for CASSAGGTTDTQYF.

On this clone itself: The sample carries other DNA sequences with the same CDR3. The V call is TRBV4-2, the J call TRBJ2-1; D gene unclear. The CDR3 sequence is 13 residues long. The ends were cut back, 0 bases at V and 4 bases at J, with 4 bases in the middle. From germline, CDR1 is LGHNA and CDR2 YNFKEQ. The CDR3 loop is CASSQDLYNEQFF. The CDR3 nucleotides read TGTGCCAGCAGCCAAGATTTGTACAATGAGCAGTTCTTC.

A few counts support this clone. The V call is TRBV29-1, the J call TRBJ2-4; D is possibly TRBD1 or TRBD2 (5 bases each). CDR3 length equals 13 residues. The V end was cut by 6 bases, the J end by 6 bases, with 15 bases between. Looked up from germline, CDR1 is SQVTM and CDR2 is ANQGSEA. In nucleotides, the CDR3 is TGCAGCGTGGCTACGGGGACGGGAAACATTCAGTACTTC. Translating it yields CSVATGTGNIQYF.

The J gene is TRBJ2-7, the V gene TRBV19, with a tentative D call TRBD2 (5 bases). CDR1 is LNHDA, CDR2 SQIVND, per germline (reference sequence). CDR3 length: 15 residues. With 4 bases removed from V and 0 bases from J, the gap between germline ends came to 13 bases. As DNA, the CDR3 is TGTGCCAGTAGTAACGGGAACGGTCCCTCCTACGAGCAGTACTTC. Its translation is CASSNGNGPSYEQYF.